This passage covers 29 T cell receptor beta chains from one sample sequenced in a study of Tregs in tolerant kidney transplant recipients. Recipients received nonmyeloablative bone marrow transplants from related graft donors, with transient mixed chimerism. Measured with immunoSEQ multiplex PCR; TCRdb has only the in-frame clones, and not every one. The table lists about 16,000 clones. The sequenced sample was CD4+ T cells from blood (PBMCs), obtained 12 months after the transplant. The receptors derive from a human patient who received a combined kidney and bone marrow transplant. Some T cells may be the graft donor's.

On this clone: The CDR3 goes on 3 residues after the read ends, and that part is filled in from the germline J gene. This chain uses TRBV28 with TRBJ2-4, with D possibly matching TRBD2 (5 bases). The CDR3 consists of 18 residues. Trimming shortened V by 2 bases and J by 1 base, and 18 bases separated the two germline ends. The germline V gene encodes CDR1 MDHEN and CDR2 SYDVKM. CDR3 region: CASSLQGMRVGAKNIQYF. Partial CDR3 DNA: TGTGCCAGCAGTTTACAAGGAATGAGGGTTGGGGCCAAAAACATT.

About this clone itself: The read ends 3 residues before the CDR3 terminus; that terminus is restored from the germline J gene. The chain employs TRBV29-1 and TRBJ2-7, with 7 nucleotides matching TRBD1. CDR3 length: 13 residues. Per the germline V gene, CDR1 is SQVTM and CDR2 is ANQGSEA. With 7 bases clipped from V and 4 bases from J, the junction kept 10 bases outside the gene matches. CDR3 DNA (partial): TGCAGCGCCTCACGGACAGGCGGGTACGAG. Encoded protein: CSASRTGGYE. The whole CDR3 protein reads CSASRTGGYEQYF.

Incomplete CDR3 DNA: TGCGCCAGCAGCTTGGCGTCAGACAATGAG. This encodes CASSLASDNE. The CDR3 in full is CASSLASDNEQFF. This chain joins TRBV5-1 and TRBJ2-1, with D hard to call. The read comes to an end 3 residues before the CDR3 does, leaving the germline J gene to fill in the end. CDR1 and CDR2 (germline): SGHRS, YFSETQ. The CDR3 is made up of 13 amino acids. V was shortened by 0 bases and J by 5 bases, with 6 bases between the two germline ends.

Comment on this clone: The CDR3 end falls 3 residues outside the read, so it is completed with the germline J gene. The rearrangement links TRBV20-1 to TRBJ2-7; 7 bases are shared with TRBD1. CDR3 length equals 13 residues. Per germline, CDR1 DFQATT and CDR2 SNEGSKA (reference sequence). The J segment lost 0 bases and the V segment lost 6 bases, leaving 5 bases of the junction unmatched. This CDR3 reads CSAYRDSSYEQYF. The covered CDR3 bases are TGCAGTGCCTACCGGGACAGCTCCTACGAG.

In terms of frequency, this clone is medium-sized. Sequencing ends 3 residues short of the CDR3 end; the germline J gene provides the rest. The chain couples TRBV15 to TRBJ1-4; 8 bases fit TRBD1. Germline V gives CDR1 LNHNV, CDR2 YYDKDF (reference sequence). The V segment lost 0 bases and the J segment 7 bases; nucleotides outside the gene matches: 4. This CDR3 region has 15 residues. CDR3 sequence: CATSRDGDRGEKLFF. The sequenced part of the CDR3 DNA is TGTGCCACCAGCAGAGATGGAGACAGGGGTGAAAAA.

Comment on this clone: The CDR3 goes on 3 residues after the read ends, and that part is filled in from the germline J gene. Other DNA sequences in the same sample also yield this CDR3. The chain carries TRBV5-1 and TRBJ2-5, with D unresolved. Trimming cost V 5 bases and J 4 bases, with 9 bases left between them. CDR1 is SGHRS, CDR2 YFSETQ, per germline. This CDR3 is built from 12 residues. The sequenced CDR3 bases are TGCGCCAGCAGTAGGTCGGGAGAGACC. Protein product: CASSRSGET. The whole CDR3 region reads CASSRSGETQYF.

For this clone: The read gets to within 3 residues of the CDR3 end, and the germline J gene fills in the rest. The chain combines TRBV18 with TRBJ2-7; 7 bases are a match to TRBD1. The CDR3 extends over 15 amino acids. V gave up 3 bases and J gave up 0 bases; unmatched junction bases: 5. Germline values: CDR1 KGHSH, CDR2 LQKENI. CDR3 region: CASSPRDSSSYEQYF. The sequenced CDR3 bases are TGTGCCAGCTCACCCCGGGACAGTAGCTCCTACGAG.

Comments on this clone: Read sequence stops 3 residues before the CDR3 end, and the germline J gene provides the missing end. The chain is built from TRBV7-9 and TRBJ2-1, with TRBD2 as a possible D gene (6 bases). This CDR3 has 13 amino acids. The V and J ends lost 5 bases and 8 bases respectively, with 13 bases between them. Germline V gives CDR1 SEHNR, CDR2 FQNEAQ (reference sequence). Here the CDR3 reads CASSARRGHEQFF. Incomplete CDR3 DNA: TGTGCCAGCAGCGCGAGGAGGGGTCATGAG.

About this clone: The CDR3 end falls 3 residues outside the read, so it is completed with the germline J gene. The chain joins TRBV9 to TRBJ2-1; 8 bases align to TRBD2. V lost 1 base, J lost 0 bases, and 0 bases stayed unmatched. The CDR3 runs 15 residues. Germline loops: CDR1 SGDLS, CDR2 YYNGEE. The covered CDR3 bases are TGTGCCAGCAGCGTACTAGCGGGCTCCTACAATGAG. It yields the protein CASSVLAGSYNE. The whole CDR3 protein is CASSVLAGSYNEQFF.

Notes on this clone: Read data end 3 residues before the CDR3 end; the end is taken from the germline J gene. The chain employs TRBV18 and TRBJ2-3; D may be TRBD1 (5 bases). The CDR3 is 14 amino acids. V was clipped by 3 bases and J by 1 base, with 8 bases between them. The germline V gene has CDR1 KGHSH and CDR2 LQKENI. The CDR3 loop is CASSPSQGTDTQYF. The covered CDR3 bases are TGTGCCAGCTCACCCTCACAGGGCACAGATACG.

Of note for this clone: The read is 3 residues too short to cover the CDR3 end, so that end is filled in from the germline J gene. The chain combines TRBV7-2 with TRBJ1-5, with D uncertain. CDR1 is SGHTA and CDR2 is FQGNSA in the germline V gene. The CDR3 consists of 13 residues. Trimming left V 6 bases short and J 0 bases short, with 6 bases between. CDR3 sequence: CASSQVSNQPQHF. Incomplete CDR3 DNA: TGTGCCAGCAGTCAGGTTAGCAATCAGCCC.

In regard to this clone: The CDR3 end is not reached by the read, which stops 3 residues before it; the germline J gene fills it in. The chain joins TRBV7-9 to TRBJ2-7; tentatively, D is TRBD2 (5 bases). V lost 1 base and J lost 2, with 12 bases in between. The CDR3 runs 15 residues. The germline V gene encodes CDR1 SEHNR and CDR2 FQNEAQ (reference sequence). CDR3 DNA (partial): TGTGCCAGCAGCTTAGACGGGGAACAAACCTACGAG. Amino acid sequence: CASSLDGEQTYE. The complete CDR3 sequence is CASSLDGEQTYEQYF.

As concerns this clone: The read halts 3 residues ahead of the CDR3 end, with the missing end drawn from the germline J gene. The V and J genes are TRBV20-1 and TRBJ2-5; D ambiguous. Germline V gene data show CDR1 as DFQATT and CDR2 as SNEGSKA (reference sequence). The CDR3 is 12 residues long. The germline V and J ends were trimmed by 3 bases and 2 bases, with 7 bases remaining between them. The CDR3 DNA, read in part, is TGCAGTGCTAGTTACCGGCAAGAGACC. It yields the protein CSASYRQET. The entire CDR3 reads CSASYRQETQYF.

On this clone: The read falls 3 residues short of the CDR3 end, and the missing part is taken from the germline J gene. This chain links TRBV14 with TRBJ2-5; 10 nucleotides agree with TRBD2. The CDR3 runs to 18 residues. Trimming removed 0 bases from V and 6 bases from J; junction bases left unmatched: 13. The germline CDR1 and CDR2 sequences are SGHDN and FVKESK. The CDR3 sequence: CASSQDGRSSGRLKTQYF. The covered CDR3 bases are TGTGCCAGCAGCCAAGATGGCAGATCTAGCGGGAGACTCAAGACC.

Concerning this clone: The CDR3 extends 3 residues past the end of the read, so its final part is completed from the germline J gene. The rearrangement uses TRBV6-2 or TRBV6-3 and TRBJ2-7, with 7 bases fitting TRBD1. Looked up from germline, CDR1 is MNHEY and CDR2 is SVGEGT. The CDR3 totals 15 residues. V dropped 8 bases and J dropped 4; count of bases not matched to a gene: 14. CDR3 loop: CASGRGMTGPYEQYF. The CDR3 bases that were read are TGTGCCAGCGGCCGGGGAATGACAGGGCCTTACGAG.

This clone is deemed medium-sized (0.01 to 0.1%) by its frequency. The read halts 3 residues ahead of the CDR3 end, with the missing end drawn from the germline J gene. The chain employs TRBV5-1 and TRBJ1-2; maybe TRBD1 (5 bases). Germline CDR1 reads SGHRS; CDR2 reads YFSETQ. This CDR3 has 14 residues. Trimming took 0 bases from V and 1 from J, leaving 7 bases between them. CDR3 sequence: CASSLAGVNYGYTF. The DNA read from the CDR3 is TGCGCCAGCAGCTTGGCGGGGGTTAACTATGGC. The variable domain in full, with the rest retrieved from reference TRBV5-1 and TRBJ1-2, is KAGVTQTPRYLIKTRGQQVTLSCSPISGHRSVSWYQQTPGQGLQFLFEYFSETQRNKGNFPGRFSGRQFSNSRSEMNVSTLELGDSALYLCASSLAGVNYGYTFGSGTRLTVV.

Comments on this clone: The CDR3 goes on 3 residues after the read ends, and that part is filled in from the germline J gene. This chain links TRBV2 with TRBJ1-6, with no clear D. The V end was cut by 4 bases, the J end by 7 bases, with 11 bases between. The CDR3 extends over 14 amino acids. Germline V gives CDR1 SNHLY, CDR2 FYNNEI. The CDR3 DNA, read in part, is TGTGCCAGCAGTGTTAGCGTTATGAATTCACCC. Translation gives CASSVSVMNSP. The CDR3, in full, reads CASSVSVMNSPLHF. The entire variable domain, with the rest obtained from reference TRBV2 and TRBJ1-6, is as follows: EPEVTQTPSHQVTQMGQEVILRCVPISNHLYFYWYRQILGQKVEFLVSFYNNEISEKSEIFDDQFSVERPDGSNFTLKIRSTKLEDSAMYFCASSVSVMNSPLHFGNGTRLTVT.

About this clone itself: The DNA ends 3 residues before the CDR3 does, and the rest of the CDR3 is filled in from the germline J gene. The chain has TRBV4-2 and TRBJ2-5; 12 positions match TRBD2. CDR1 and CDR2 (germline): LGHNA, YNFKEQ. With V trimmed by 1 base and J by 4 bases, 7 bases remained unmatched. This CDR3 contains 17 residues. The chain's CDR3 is CASSQGLAGVSGETQYF. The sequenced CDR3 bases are TGTGCCAGCAGCCAAGGACTAGCGGGAGTGTCAGGAGAGACC.

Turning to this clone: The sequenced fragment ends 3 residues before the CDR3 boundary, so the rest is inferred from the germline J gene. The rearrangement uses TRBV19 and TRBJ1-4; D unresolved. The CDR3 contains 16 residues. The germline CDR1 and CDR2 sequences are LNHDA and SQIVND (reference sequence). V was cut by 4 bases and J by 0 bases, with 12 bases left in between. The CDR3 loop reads CASSTARRATNEKLFF. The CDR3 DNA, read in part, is TGTGCCAGTAGTACGGCGCGGCGGGCAACTAATGAAAAA.

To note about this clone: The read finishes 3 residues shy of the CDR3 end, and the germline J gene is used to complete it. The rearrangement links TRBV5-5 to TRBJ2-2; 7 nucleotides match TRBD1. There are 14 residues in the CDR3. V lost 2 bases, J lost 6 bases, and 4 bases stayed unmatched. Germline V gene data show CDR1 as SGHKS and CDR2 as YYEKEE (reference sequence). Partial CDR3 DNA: TGTGCCAGCAGCTTACGACAGGGAGCCGGGGAG. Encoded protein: CASSLRQGAGE. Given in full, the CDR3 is CASSLRQGAGELFF.

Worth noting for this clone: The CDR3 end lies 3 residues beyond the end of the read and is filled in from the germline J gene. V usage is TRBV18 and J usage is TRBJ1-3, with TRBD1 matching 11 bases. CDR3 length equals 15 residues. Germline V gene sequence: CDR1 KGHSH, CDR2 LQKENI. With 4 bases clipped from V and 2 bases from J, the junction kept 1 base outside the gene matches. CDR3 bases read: TGTGCCAGCTCACAGGGACAGGGGGCTGGAAACACC. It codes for CASSQGQGAGNT. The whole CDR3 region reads CASSQGQGAGNTIYF.

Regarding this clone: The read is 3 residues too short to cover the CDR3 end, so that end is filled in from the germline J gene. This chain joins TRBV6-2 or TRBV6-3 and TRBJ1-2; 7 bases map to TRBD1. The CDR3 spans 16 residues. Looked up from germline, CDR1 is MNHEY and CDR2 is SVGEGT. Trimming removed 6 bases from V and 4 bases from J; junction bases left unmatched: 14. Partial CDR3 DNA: TGTGCCAGCAGCCGAGGGGGGACAGCCTTTCTCTATGGC. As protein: CASSRGGTAFLYG. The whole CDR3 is CASSRGGTAFLYGYTF.

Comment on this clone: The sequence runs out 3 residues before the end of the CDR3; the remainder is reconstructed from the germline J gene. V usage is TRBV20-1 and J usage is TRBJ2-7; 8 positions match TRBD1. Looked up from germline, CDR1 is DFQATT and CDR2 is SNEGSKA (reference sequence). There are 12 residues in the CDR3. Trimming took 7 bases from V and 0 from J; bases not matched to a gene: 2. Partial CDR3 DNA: TGCAGTGGACAGGGGAACTCCTACGAG. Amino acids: CSGQGNSYE. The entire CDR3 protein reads CSGQGNSYEQYF.

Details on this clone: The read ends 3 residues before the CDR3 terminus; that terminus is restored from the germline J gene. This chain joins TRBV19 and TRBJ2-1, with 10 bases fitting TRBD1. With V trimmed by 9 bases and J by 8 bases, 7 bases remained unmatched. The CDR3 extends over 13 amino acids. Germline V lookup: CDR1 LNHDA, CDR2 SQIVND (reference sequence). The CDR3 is CASKRDRGHEQFF. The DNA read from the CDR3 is TGTGCCAGCAAACGGGACAGGGGTCATGAG.

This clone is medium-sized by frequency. The CDR3 DNA, read in part, is TGTGCCAGCAGCACGCGACAGGGTGCTAATGAAAAA. Encoded protein: CASSTRQGANEK. In full, the CDR3 is CASSTRQGANEKLFF. This chain uses TRBV5-6 with TRBJ1-4; 7 nucleotides agree with TRBD1. The read stops 3 residues short of the end of the CDR3; the missing end is completed from the germline J gene. With 4 bases clipped from V and 3 bases from J, the junction kept 6 bases outside the gene matches. The CDR3 is 15 residues long. Germline V lookup: CDR1 SGHDT, CDR2 YYEEEE.

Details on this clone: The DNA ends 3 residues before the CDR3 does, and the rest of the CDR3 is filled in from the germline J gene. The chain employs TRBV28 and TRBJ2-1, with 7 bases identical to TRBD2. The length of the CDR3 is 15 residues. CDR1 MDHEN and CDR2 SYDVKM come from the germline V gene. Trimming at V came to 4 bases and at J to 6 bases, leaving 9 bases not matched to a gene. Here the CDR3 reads CASSSPAGASNEQFF. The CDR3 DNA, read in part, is TGTGCCAGCAGTTCTCCGGCGGGAGCCTCCAATGAG.

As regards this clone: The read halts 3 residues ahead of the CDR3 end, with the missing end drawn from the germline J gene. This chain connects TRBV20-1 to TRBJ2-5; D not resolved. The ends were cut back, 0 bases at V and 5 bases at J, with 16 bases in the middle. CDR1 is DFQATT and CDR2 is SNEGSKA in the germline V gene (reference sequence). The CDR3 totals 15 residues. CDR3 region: CSARDTGSTPETQYF. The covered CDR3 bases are TGCAGTGCTAGAGATACGGGTTCTACCCCGGAGACC.

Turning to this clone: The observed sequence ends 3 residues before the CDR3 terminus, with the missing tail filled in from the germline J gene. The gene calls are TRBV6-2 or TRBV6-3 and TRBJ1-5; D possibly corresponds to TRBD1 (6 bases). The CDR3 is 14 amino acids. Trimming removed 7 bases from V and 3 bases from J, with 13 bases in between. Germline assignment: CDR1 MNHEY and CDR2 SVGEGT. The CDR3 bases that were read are TGTGCCAGCACTAAGGGGGGGCTCAATCAGCCC. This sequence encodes CASTKGGLNQP. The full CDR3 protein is CASTKGGLNQPQHF.

The sequenced part of the CDR3 DNA is TGTGCCAGCAGCGAGGGACTACTCTACGAG. It codes for CASSEGLLYE. In full, the CDR3 is CASSEGLLYEQYF. This chain joins TRBV7-8 and TRBJ2-7; TRBD2 agrees at 7 bases. Sequencing ends 3 residues short of the CDR3 end; the germline J gene provides the rest. CDR1 SGHVS and CDR2 FQNEAQ come from the germline V gene. With V trimmed by 5 bases and J by 3 bases, 4 bases remained unmatched. There are 13 residues in the CDR3.